This T cell receptor (beta chain) was captured by sequencing in a study of PD-1 blockade in classical Hodgkin lymphoma. Germline loops: CDR1 MGHRA, CDR2 YSYEKL. The CDR3 runs 15 residues. V lost 3 bases, J lost 4 bases, and 7 bases stayed unmatched. The protocol was immunoSEQ multiplex PCR, while the TCRdb copy is restricted to in-frame clones and leaves out a portion. The data contain 35,000 to 40,000 clones, almost 90% of them seen just once; the ten biggest clones take up 7.7%. Whole-study results and caveats: Similar baseline diversity was found in complete responders and newly diagnosed patients. Significantly greater TCR diversity emerged by C4D1 in CD4+ cells but not CD8+ cells.

As concerns this clone: Its antigen is not identified.

Every patient relapsed after autologous stem cell transplantation, and brentuximab vedotin exposure varied. The material was peripheral blood mononuclear cells (PBMCs), obtained before the second cycle of nivolumab. The chain is built from TRBV4-1 and TRBJ2-7, with TRBD1 matching 9 bases. The clonotype originates from a human donor with classical Hodgkin lymphoma. The CDR3 DNA sequence: TGCGCCAGCAGCCAGCCGGGACAGGGTTCGTACGAGCAGTACTTC. It translates to CASSQPGQGSYEQYF.